These 14 T cell receptor beta chains came from one sample sequenced in a study of CD4 and CD8 cells across lung adenocarcinoma regions. MiXCR, run by TCRdb on the PCR reads, gives a single entry per CDR3 protein. The repertoire consists of about 6,800 distinct CDR3 sequences, with roughly 50% occurring once and the leading ten covering around 43%. Sequencing input: CD8+ T cells from the center of a lung tumor. The source is a male donor with lung adenocarcinoma. The CD4 and CD8 labels of this study may be unreliable.

Here the CDR3 reads CAGLGGGDQKTQYF. In nucleotides, the CDR3 is TGCGCGGGGCTCGGGGGCGGTGACCAGAAGACCCAGTACTTC. The chain has TRBV10-1 and TRBJ2-5; D is possibly TRBD1 or TRBD2 (6 bases each). Per germline, CDR1 WNHNN and CDR2 SYGVQD (reference sequence). CDR3 length: 14 residues.

Worth noting for this clonotype: The junction shows a germline mismatch at one end, possibly a read error. This rearrangement joins TRBV27 to TRBJ2-3; D may match TRBD1 or TRBD2 (6 bases each). CDR3 size: 15 residues. The germline V gene has CDR1 MNHEY and CDR2 SMNVEV (reference sequence). The chain's CDR3 is CARGPGGRDPETQYF. The CDR3 nucleotides read TGTGCCAGGGGCCCCGGGGGCCGTGACCCAGAGACCCAGTACTTT.

In this sample, this clonotype turned up a few times. The chain uses TRBV12-3 or TRBV12-4 and TRBJ1-5; unclear D gene. CDR3 length: 15 residues. The V gene lost 8 bases and the J gene lost 2 bases, with 16 bases spanning the gap. The CDR3 region has the DNA TGTGCCAGCCGCCCGGACGGGAGTGGCAATCAGCCCCAGCATTTT. Protein: CASRPDGSGNQPQHF.

In its sample, this clonotype was seen a few times. The gene calls are TRBV6-5 and TRBJ2-1; D perhaps matches TRBD1 (5 bases). The V gene lost 3 bases and the J gene lost 10 bases, with 7 bases spanning the gap. CDR3 length: 11 amino acids. Looked up from germline, CDR1 is MNHEY and CDR2 is SVGAGI. The CDR3 loop is CASSYDREQFF. In nucleotides, the CDR3 is TGTGCCAGCAGTTATGACAGAGAGCAGTTCTTC.

Comment on this clonotype: Likely a read error: the CDR3 ends without its conserved phenylalanine or tryptophan. The limits of the CDR3 on the DNA are not certain, so only TCRdb's listed CDR3 is given. CDR3 loop: CATRSRRRELYC. J is TRBJ2-7 and V is TRBV10-3; TRBD2, as called in the table, went unchecked against the DNA. The CDR3 region is 12 residues in length, termini included. Germline V gene sequence: CDR1 ENHRY, CDR2 SYGVKD.

CDR3: CASSPDWYEQFF. The CDR3 DNA follows: TGTGCCAGCAGTCCAGATTGGTATGAGCAGTTCTTC. J is TRBJ2-1 and V is TRBV6-2 or TRBV6-3; no clear D. Germline CDR1 reads MNHEY; CDR2 reads SVGEGT. V was shortened by 5 bases and J by 8 bases, with 10 bases between the two germline ends. This CDR3 is built from 12 residues.

This rearrangement joins TRBV6-1 to TRBJ2-3; D is unresolved. The CDR3 runs to 17 residues. Germline V gives CDR1 MNHNS, CDR2 SASEGT. V was shortened by 0 bases and J by 1 base, with 14 bases between the two germline ends. The DNA for the CDR3 is TGTGCCAGCAGTGAAGCGGCACCCGGGCAGGGCACAGATACGCAGTATTTT. As protein: CASSEAAPGQGTDTQYF.

This clonotype came up once. This clone may be a read error of a much larger clone one base away. The gene calls are TRBV27 and TRBJ2-3; 8 positions match TRBD2. The germline gives CDR1 MNHEY, CDR2 SMNVEV (reference sequence). The CDR3 spans 14 residues. For the CDR3, the DNA is TGTGTCAGCAGTTTCGGGCCGGGGGGGGGGGCGCAGTATTTT. Translation: CVSSFGPGGGAQYF.

The chain recombines TRBV6-1 with TRBJ1-4; tentatively, D is TRBD1 (5 bases). Trimming stripped 5 bases from V and 1 base from J, with 14 bases between. The CDR3 is made up of 16 amino acids. Germline-derived CDR1 and CDR2 are MNHNS and SASEGT. The CDR3, as DNA: TGTGCCAGCAGTACCTTTGGGGGGGGAACTAATGAAAAACTGTTTTTT. Its protein product is CASSTFGGGTNEKLFF.

This clonotype has only a few counts. The rearrangement joins TRBV7-2 to TRBJ2-1; perhaps TRBD2 as D (6 bases). Germline lookup yields CDR1 SGHTA and CDR2 FQGNSA. V was pared by 7 bases and J by 13 bases, with 26 bases between. There are 15 residues in the CDR3. CDR3 sequence: CASTTSRDSQETQFF. For the CDR3, the DNA is TGTGCCAGCACCACTTCGCGGGACTCCCAAGAGACCCAGTTCTTC. Based on the CDR3 plus reference TRBV7-2 and TRBJ2-1, the full variable domain is GAGVSQSPSNKVTEKGKDVELRCDPISGHTALYWYRQSLGQGLEFLIYFQGNSAPDKSGLPSDRFSAERTGGSVSTLTIQRTQQEDSAVYLCASTTSRDSQETQFFGPGTRLTVL.

The J gene is TRBJ2-5, the V gene TRBV27; possibly TRBD1 or TRBD2 for D (5 bases each). With 11 bases removed from V and 4 bases from J, the gap between germline ends came to 23 bases. The length of the CDR3 is 15 residues. Germline CDR1 and CDR2: MNHEY and SMNVEV (reference sequence). The CDR3 sequence is CAAGPGACPPETQYF. The CDR3 bases are TGTGCCGCCGGTCCCGGGGCTTGCCCCCCAGAGACCCAGTACTTC.

This clonotype was seen many times. The chain employs TRBV10-1 and TRBJ1-2; 8 nucleotides agree with TRBD1. Germline V lookup: CDR1 WNHNN, CDR2 SYGVQD (reference sequence). The CDR3 is 13 residues long. V was clipped by 5 bases and J by 4 bases; unmatched bases: 3. The DNA of the CDR3 is TGCGCCAGCAGTTTCGGGACAGGCTATGGCTACACCTTC. It codes for CASSFGTGYGYTF.

This chain uses TRBV19 with TRBJ2-1, with 11 positions matching TRBD2. V gave up 4 bases and J gave up 12 bases; unmatched junction bases: 5. CDR1 is LNHDA, CDR2 SQIVND, per germline (reference sequence). CDR3 size: 13 residues. CDR3 in amino acids: CASSTATSGAQFF. CDR3 sequence (DNA): TGTGCCAGTAGTACCGCGACTAGCGGGGCGCAGTTCTTC.

With respect to this clonotype: One end of the junction fails to match germline, which may point to a read error. The chain carries TRBV6-4 and TRBJ2-4; tentatively, D is TRBD2 (7 bases). The CDR3 length is 16 residues. The germline V gene has CDR1 MRHNA and CDR2 SNTAGT. CDR3 loop: CLSSVGGLGGTNTQYF. In DNA, the CDR3 is TGTCTCAGCAGCGTCGGGGGGCTGGGAGGCACAAACACTCAGTATTTC.